This T cell receptor (beta chain) was identified during a study of cytomegalovirus exposure and HLA in healthy donors. Germline V gene sequence: CDR1 MNHNS, CDR2 SASEGT. The CDR3 runs to 13 residues. Trimming took 11 bases from V and 5 from J, leaving 16 bases between them. PCR employed 60 Vbeta and 13 Jbeta primers. This table comes from immunoSEQ multiplex PCR, and its TCRdb copy is limited to in-frame clones, with some not included. Found here are around 140,000 clones, approximately 60% of them singletons; the top ten hold approximately 2.5%. V and J are TRBV6-1 and TRBJ1-5; perhaps TRBD1 as D (6 bases). The origin of this receptor is a woman in her thirties or forties in good health and CMV-seronegative. Source material: PBMCs. This CDR3 reads CAVQGSLDQPQHF. The CDR3, as DNA: TGTGCCGTTCAGGGGTCACTTGATCAGCCCCAGCATTTT.